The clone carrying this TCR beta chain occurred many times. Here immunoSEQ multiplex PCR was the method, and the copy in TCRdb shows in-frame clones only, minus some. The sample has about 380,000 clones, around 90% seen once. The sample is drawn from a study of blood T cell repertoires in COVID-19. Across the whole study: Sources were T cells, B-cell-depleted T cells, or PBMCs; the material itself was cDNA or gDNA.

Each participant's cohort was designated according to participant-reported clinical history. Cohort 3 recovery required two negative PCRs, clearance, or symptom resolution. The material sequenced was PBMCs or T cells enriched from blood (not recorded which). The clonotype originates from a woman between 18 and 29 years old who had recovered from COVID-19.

The CDR3 region is CASRQALANEKLFF. The DNA for the CDR3 is TGTGCCAGCAGACAGGCGCTCGCCAATGAAAAACTGTTTTTT. The chain joins TRBV2 to TRBJ1-4, with D possibly TRBD1 on 5 matching bases. CDR1 is SNHLY, CDR2 FYNNEI, per germline. The CDR3 contains 14 residues. The V end lost 6 bases, the J end lost 5 bases, and 13 bases lay between the germline ends.